Listed here is a single T cell receptor (beta chain). CDR1 SGHTA and CDR2 FQGNSA come from the germline V gene. Losses at the gene ends were 3 bases for V and 10 bases for J; bases not matched to a gene: 15. This CDR3 region has 16 residues. The data belong to a study of CD8+CD57+ T cells in acquired aplastic anemia. Before being chosen for sequencing, patients had shown CD8+CD57+ cell expansion by flow cytometry. Patients were therapy-naive when their blood was sampled. The template for TCR beta VDJ and CDR3 sequence profiling was genomic DNA. TCRdb passed the reads through MiXCR, listing each CDR3 protein once. The sample lists approximately 250,000 distinct CDR3 sequences, 70% to 85% occurring once.

Sequenced: sorted CD4+, CD8+, or CD8+CD57+ T cells (not recorded which) from PBMCs. J is TRBJ2-7 and V is TRBV7-2; 10 nucleotides align to TRBD1. This TCR came from a human donor with aplastic anemia. The CDR3 sequence: CASSLTGGADHGYQYV. Here the CDR3 DNA reads TGTGCCAGCAGCTTGACAGGGGGCGCCGACCATGGCTACCAGTACGTC.